This T cell receptor (beta chain) was obtained from a study of blood T cells in healthy people across ages. A second PCR, run for about 7 to 11 cycles, used a sample-barcoded 5' primer plus a J-beta primer mix. TCRdb passed the 5' RACE reads through MiXCR, listing each CDR3 protein once. The data hold about 1,400,000 distinct CDR3 sequences, with 40% to 50% observed a single time. Extraction yielded at least 6 micrograms of total RNA per sample. This clonotype was obtained from a woman between 18 and 30 years old in good health. The source material was blood.

CDR3 sequence (DNA): TGCGCCAGCAGTGGGACTAGCTTCGATACGCAGTATTTT. Its translation: CASSGTSFDTQYF. The chain carries TRBV10-1 and TRBJ2-3, with 8 bases lining up with TRBD2. The V gene's germline CDR1 is WNHNN and CDR2 SYGVQD (reference sequence). The trim removed 4 bases at V and 6 bases at J, leaving 3 bases unmatched. The CDR3 extends over 13 amino acids.